The TCR beta chain under discussion was sequenced for a study of CD8+ T cells in alopecia areata. Extraction of RNA preceded its reverse transcription into cDNA, which served as the sequencing template. The protocol was immunoSEQ multiplex PCR, while the TCRdb copy is restricted to in-frame clones and leaves out a portion. The sample lists 200,000 to 250,000 clones; about 50% were seen once. Worth noting for this clone: Its antigen is not known.

Trimming cost V 3 bases and J 2 bases, with 13 bases left between them. The length of the CDR3 is 15 residues. The V gene's germline CDR1 is SGDLS and CDR2 YYNGEE. Stated treatment: oral pan-JAK inhibitor, 5-10 mg twice daily. Study-wide results and limits: While patients received tofacitinib, many expanded lesional clones remained present in scalp and blood. The presence of one nonresponder keeps the tie between baseline CD8+ expansion and response uncertain. Lesional tissue from the scalp (especially in alopecia totalis/universalis) showed higher clonality than normal scalp. Scalp clonality and expanded CD8+ clones among the top 100 fell significantly with tofacitinib.

This sequence was found in a human donor with alopecia areata. V gene TRBV9 combines with J gene TRBJ2-3; D uncertain. The material was CD4+ T cells sorted from blood, obtained at week 4, from a patient treated with tofacitinib. The CDR3 sequence is CASSDSGRTTDTQYF. As DNA, the CDR3 is TGTGCCAGCAGCGACAGTGGCAGGACCACAGATACGCAGTATTTT.